What follows describes a single TCR beta chain. The antigen is undetermined. It may be a read error: a sequence one base away is much more abundant. These data are taken from a study of CD8 T cells in ankylosing spondylitis. Study-wide results and limits: With a CD8+ phenotype, disease-linked clones were relatively rare in peripheral blood.

It was by quantitative 5'-RACE with molecular barcodes that TCR beta libraries were made. Via MiXCR, TCRdb re-called the 5' RACE reads, giving one row per CDR3 protein. The sample yields 150,000 to 200,000 distinct CDR3 sequences, 13% seen once. The CDR3 consists of 11 residues. Germline CDR1 is SGHAT and CDR2 is FQDESV (reference sequence). The TCR originated in a female donor with ankylosing spondylitis or in good health (not recorded which). Sequencing input: blood, either unsorted or a sorted T cell fraction (not recorded which). The gene calls are TRBV11-1 and TRBJ2-2; D not resolved. The CDR3 region is CAGSTGWELFF. The DNA of the CDR3 is TGTGCCGGCAGTACTGGGTGGGAGCTGTTTTTT.